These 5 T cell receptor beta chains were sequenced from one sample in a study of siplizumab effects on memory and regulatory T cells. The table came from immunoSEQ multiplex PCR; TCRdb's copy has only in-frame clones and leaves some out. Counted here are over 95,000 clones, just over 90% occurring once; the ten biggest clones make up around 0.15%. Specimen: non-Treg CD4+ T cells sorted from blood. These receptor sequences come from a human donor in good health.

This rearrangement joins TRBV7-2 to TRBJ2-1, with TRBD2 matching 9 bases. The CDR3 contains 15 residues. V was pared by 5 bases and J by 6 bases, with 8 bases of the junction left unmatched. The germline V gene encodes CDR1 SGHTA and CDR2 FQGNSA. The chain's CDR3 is CASSESGGPSNEQFF. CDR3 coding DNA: TGTGCCAGCAGCGAGAGCGGGGGGCCCTCCAATGAGCAGTTCTTC.

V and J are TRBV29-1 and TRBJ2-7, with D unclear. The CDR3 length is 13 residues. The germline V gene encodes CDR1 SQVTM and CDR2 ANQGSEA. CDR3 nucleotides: TGCAGACAAGGGTGGGAAGACCCCTACGAGCAGTACTTC. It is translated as CRQGWEDPYEQYF.

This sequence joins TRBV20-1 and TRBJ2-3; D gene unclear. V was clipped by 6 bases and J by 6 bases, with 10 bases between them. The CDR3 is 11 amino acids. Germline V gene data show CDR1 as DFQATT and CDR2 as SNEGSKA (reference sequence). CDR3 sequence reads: CSASWGDTQYF. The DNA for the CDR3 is TGCAGTGCCTCTTGGGGTGATACGCAGTATTTT.

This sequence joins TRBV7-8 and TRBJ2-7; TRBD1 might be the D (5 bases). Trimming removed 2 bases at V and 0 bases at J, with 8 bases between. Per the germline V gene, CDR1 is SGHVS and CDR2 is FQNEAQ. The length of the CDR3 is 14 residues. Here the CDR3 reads CASSLRQSSYEQYF. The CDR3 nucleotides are TGTGCCAGCAGCTTAAGACAGAGCTCCTACGAGCAGTACTTC.

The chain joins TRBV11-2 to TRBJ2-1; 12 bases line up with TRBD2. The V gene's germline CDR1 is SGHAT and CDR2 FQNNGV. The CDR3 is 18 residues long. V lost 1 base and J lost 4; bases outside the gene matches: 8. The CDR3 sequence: CASSLVGLAGGPYNEQFF. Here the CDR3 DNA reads TGTGCCAGCAGCTTAGTGGGCCTAGCGGGGGGGCCTTACAATGAGCAGTTCTTC.